The present T cell receptor beta chain was sequenced within a study of cytomegalovirus exposure and HLA in healthy donors. On the study more broadly: Clustering assigned about 79% of the approximately 400 genotyped donors to the Caucasian-associated ancestry cluster.

This PCR relied on a set of 60 Vbeta primers and 13 Jbeta primers. The method was immunoSEQ multiplex PCR; TCRdb's version includes in-frame clones alone and lacks a portion of them. In the table there are about 140,000 clones, 70% to 85% of which are singletons. Healthy bone marrow donors supplied every sample. CDR1 and CDR2 from the germline V gene are SEHNR and FQNEAQ (reference sequence). The CDR3 contains 15 residues. The ends were cut back, 4 bases at V and 4 bases at J, with 17 bases in the middle. The TCR comes from a male donor in good health and CMV-seronegative. The specimen sequenced was PBMCs. V usage is TRBV7-9 and J usage is TRBJ2-7; perhaps TRBD1 as D (6 bases). CDR3 nucleotide sequence: TGTGCCAGCAGCTCGGGACAAATACTGGTTTACGAGCAGTACTTC. This translates into CASSSGQILVYEQYF.